This entry features one T cell receptor beta chain sequence. What it recognizes is unknown. The data were taken from a study of T cell responses to AZD1222 COVID-19 vaccine. Study-wide results and caveats: Baseline seropositivity occurred in only 5 to 7 AZD1222 recipients. Mapped onto spike, vaccine-associated CD4 TCRs spanned it and were dominant at 160-218 and 743-854. White British ancestry dominated among donors, who included more females, and clonal diversity was possibly underestimated.

Repertoires were generated with immunoSEQ multiplex PCR, while TCRdb's copy carries only in-frame clones and drops some. This sample has 150,000 to 180,000 clones, with around nine tenths found just once. This CDR3 region has 14 residues. The germline V gene encodes CDR1 SGHTA and CDR2 FQGTGA. V shed 7 bases and J shed 2 bases, with 11 bases lying between them. The sequenced sample was peripheral blood, obtained after recovery from COVID-19. The TCR was taken from an adult who had recovered from COVID-19. The rearrangement uses TRBV7-3 and TRBJ2-2; a possible D gene is TRBD2 (5 bases). CDR3 in DNA: TGTGCCAGCAACTCGGGGTCCAACACCGGGGAGCTGTTTTTT. Translating it yields CASNSGSNTGELFF.